These T cell receptor beta chains were read from a single sample in a study of blood T cells in healthy people across ages. TCRdb analysed the 5' RACE reads with MiXCR anew, one entry per CDR3 protein. This repertoire shows approximately 880,000 distinct CDR3 sequences, roughly 43% found once; its top ten account for roughly 12%. The specimen was blood. These receptors came from a man aged 30 to 45 in good health. Each CDR3 is given with its conserved first and last residue. The D gene is left open where the match is weak. Clone size is shown for a subset of rows, as once, few, many or a class of expanded clone.

d_call: -
v_call: TRBV7-2
j_call: TRBJ2-7
cdr3_length: 14
clone_size: -
cdr3_aa: CASSLTAEQTTQYF
cdr3_nt: TGTGCCAGCAGCTTAACGGCGGAACAGACTACCCAGTACTTC

d_call: TRBD1
v_call: TRBV27
j_call: TRBJ1-5
cdr3_length: 15
clone_size: few
cdr3_aa: CASSLWGQGNQPQHF
cdr3_nt: TGTGCCAGCAGTTTATGGGGACAGGGGAATCAGCCCCAGCATTTT

d_call: TRBD2
v_call: TRBV20-1
j_call: TRBJ2-3
cdr3_length: 12
clone_size: -
cdr3_aa: CSASSGGDTQYF
cdr3_nt: TGCAGTGCTAGCTCGGGAGGTGATACGCAGTATTTT

d_call: TRBD1
v_call: TRBV6-1
j_call: TRBJ2-7
cdr3_length: 15
clone_size: few
cdr3_aa: CASSGGQGAGYEQYF
cdr3_nt: TGTGCCAGCAGTGGCGGACAGGGGGCAGGCTACGAGCAGTACTTC

d_call: -
v_call: TRBV6-5
j_call: TRBJ1-1
cdr3_length: 14
clone_size: -
cdr3_aa: CASSYIGANTEAFF
cdr3_nt: TGTGCCAGCAGTTACATTGGGGCGAACACTGAAGCTTTCTTT

d_call: -
v_call: TRBV20-1
j_call: TRBJ1-2
cdr3_length: 15
clone_size: many
cdr3_aa: CSARSGGRANYGYTF
cdr3_nt: TGCAGTGCTAGATCCGGGGGGAGAGCTAACTATGGCTACACCTTC

d_call: -
v_call: TRBV7-2
j_call: TRBJ2-7
cdr3_length: 14
clone_size: -
cdr3_aa: CASSLSPAAYEQYF
cdr3_nt: TGTGCCAGCAGCTTGTCCCCGGCTGCCTACGAGCAGTACTTC

d_call: -
v_call: TRBV5-1
j_call: TRBJ2-7
cdr3_length: 15
clone_size: many
cdr3_aa: CASSFIWQTSYEQYF
cdr3_nt: TGCGCCAGCAGCTTTATATGGCAGACCTCCTACGAGCAGTACTTC

d_call: TRBD1
v_call: TRBV29-1
j_call: TRBJ2-5
cdr3_length: 16
clone_size: few
cdr3_aa: CSVEDGPGQPKETQYF
cdr3_nt: TGCAGCGTTGAAGATGGTCCGGGACAGCCGAAAGAGACCCAGTACTTC

d_call: -
v_call: TRBV3-1
j_call: TRBJ1-1
cdr3_length: 15
clone_size: few
cdr3_aa: CASSQEAGGNTEAFF
cdr3_nt: TGTGCCAGCAGCCAAGAGGCCGGAGGGAACACTGAAGCTTTCTTT

d_call: TRBD2
v_call: TRBV20-1
j_call: TRBJ2-1
cdr3_length: 14
clone_size: few
cdr3_aa: CSAASSGGINEQFF
cdr3_nt: TGCAGTGCCGCCTCTAGCGGGGGGATCAATGAGCAGTTCTTC

d_call: TRBD2
v_call: TRBV5-1
j_call: TRBJ2-7
cdr3_length: 17
clone_size: -
cdr3_aa: CASSLAESGGPTYEQYF
cdr3_nt: TGCGCCAGCAGCTTGGCTGAGAGCGGGGGACCTACCTACGAGCAGTACTTC

d_call: TRBD2
v_call: TRBV20-1
j_call: TRBJ2-7
cdr3_length: 13
clone_size: many
cdr3_aa: CSANAGVAYEQYF
cdr3_nt: TGCAGTGCAAATGCGGGAGTCGCCTACGAGCAGTACTTC

d_call: -
v_call: TRBV12-3/TRBV12-4
j_call: TRBJ1-2
cdr3_length: 16
clone_size: -
cdr3_aa: CASSPAERSRAYGYTF
cdr3_nt: TGTGCCAGCAGCCCCGCCGAGAGGTCCAGGGCCTATGGCTACACCTTC

d_call: TRBD1
v_call: TRBV20-1
j_call: TRBJ1-2
cdr3_length: 16
clone_size: -
cdr3_aa: CSAHPWDRGSNYGYTF
cdr3_nt: TGCAGTGCTCATCCTTGGGACAGGGGGTCTAACTATGGCTACACCTTC

d_call: -
v_call: TRBV13
j_call: TRBJ1-1
cdr3_length: 17
clone_size: -
cdr3_aa: CASSLSQMRIMNTEAFF
cdr3_nt: TGTGCCAGCAGCTTAAGCCAGATGCGGATCATGAACACTGAAGCTTTCTTT

d_call: -
v_call: TRBV28
j_call: TRBJ1-1
cdr3_length: 11
clone_size: -
cdr3_aa: CASSRQLLAFF
cdr3_nt: TGTGCCAGCAGCCGACAGTTGTTGGCTTTCTTT

d_call: -
v_call: TRBV20-1
j_call: TRBJ1-4
cdr3_length: 16
clone_size: few
cdr3_aa: CSARDLRRSTNEKLFF
cdr3_nt: TGCAGTGCTAGAGATCTTCGACGGTCAACTAATGAAAAACTGTTTTTT

d_call: TRBD1
v_call: TRBV27
j_call: TRBJ1-2
cdr3_length: 16
clone_size: few
cdr3_aa: CASSLSHNRGLGGYTF
cdr3_nt: TGTGCCAGCAGTTTATCACACAATAGGGGGCTCGGCGGCTACACCTTC

d_call: -
v_call: TRBV20-1
j_call: TRBJ1-5
cdr3_length: 14
clone_size: -
cdr3_aa: CSAIDRSGNQPQHF
cdr3_nt: TGCAGTGCTATAGACCGGTCGGGCAATCAGCCCCAGCATTTT

d_call: -
v_call: TRBV27
j_call: TRBJ2-7
cdr3_length: 13
clone_size: -
cdr3_aa: CASKTGLYYEQYF
cdr3_nt: TGTGCCAGCAAGACAGGTCTATACTACGAGCAGTACTTC